These 15 T cell receptor beta chains share one sample of origin, sequenced in a study of radiation and T cells in renal cell carcinoma. Method: immunoSEQ multiplex PCR; TCRdb's copy keeps in-frame clones and lacks some. The repertoire has 150,000 to 190,000 clones, approximately 86% of them found once; the top ten carry over 10%. Time point here: blood 2 weeks post-SBRT. Treatment of the sample: 15 Gy SBRT to primary tumor, nephrectomy 4 weeks later. Sequencing used blood, obtained from a patient whose treatment included radiotherapy and nephrectomy. The receptor source for this set is a woman between 50 and 59 years old with renal cell carcinoma.

This chain connects TRBV9 to TRBJ1-4, with D possibly being TRBD1 (6 bases). This CDR3 comprises 17 residues. Germline CDR1 and CDR2: SGDLS and YYNGEE. V lost 3 bases, J lost 5 bases, and 20 bases lay in between. CDR3 region: CASSEREGGVGNEKLFF. In DNA form, the CDR3 reads TGTGCCAGCAGCGAAAGAGAGGGGGGCGTAGGGAATGAAAAACTGTTTTTT.

V is TRBV5-1 and J is TRBJ1-2; 10 positions match TRBD1. The CDR3 length is 13 residues. Germline V lookup: CDR1 SGHRS, CDR2 YFSETQ. Trimming took 3 bases from V and 7 from J; bases not matched to a gene: 3. CDR3 DNA sequence: TGCGCCAGCAGCTCGGGACAGGGGACTGGCTACACCTTC. Protein sequence: CASSSGQGTGYTF.

This chain uses TRBV9 with TRBJ1-1; TRBD1 matches at 10 bases. V trimming: 6 bases; J trimming: 1 base; junction bases outside the gene matches: 3. The CDR3 has 14 amino acids. Germline CDR1 is SGDLS and CDR2 is YYNGEE. CDR3 sequence reads: CASTGQGRNTEAFF. Here the CDR3 DNA reads TGTGCCAGCACGGGACAGGGGAGGAACACTGAAGCTTTCTTT. The variable domain in full, completed from reference TRBV9 and TRBJ1-1, reads DSGVTQTPKHLITATGQRVTLRCSPRSGDLSVYWYQQSLDQGLQFLIQYYNGEERAKGNILERFSAQQFPDLHSELNLSSLELGDSALYFCASTGQGRNTEAFFGQGTRLTVV.

This clone showed up just once. The chain recombines TRBV15 with TRBJ2-5; a possible D gene is TRBD1 (5 bases). V lost 0 bases, J lost 14 bases, and 19 bases lay in between. CDR3 length equals 14 residues. Germline CDR1 is LNHNV and CDR2 is YYDKDF (reference sequence). CDR3: CATSRDRVLGGFYF. CDR3 in DNA: TGTGCCACCAGCAGAGACAGGGTCCTGGGTGGGTTTTACTTC.

V is TRBV7-6 and J is TRBJ1-1, with D perhaps TRBD1 (6 bases). There are 16 residues in the CDR3. Trimming cost V 5 bases and J 2 bases, with 18 bases left between them. Germline V lookup: CDR1 SGHVS, CDR2 FNYEAQ. This chain's CDR3 is CASSQGGGRRNTEAFF. The CDR3 DNA sequence: TGTGCCAGCAGCCAAGGCGGGGGGCGAAGAAACACTGAAGCTTTCTTT.

A remark on this clone: Relative to the germline gene, one junction end is altered; a read error may explain this. The chain joins TRBV7-9 to TRBJ1-2, with 8 bases fitting TRBD1. The CDR3 is 14 amino acids. CDR1 is SEHNR and CDR2 is FQNEAQ in the germline V gene (reference sequence). The CDR3 loop is CAGAGGFWEYGYTF. Here the CDR3 DNA reads TGCGCTGGGGCAGGGGGCTTCTGGGAATATGGCTACACCTTC.

The rearrangement uses TRBV7-2 and TRBJ1-1; no clear D. Germline values: CDR1 SGHTA, CDR2 FQGNSA. The CDR3 spans 10 residues. V was trimmed by 8 bases and J by 4 bases, leaving 5 bases between them. The CDR3 DNA is TGTGCCAGCCTTACCACTGAAGCTTTCTTT. Translating it yields CASLTTEAFF. The full variable domain, in which reference TRBV7-2 and TRBJ1-1 provide the parts outside the CDR3, is GAGVSQSPSNKVTEKGKDVELRCDPISGHTALYWYRQSLGQGLEFLIYFQGNSAPDKSGLPSDRFSAERTGGSVSTLTIQRTQQEDSAVYLCASLTTEAFFGQGTRLTVV.

The chain employs TRBV6-1 and TRBJ2-3; D gene uncertain. Germline CDR1 is MNHNS and CDR2 is SASEGT. The CDR3 runs to 15 residues. The V end lost 8 bases, the J end lost 3 bases, and 18 bases lay between the germline ends. CDR3 in amino acids: CASQFQARSTDTQYF. The CDR3 region has the DNA TGTGCCAGCCAATTCCAGGCGAGGTCGACAGATACGCAGTATTTT.

This chain joins TRBV7-2 and TRBJ2-2, with D perhaps matching TRBD1 or TRBD2 (5 bases each). The CDR3 runs 16 residues. Trimming took 7 bases from V and 4 from J, leaving 19 bases between them. Germline-derived CDR1 and CDR2 are SGHTA and FQGNSA. The CDR3 DNA reads as TGTGCCAGCAAATTTAGAACGGGGCCAGGCACCGGGGAGCTGTTTTTT. This sequence encodes CASKFRTGPGTGELFF. Full variable domain (missing parts from reference TRBV7-2 and TRBJ2-2): GAGVSQSPSNKVTEKGKDVELRCDPISGHTALYWYRQSLGQGLEFLIYFQGNSAPDKSGLPSDRFSAERTGGSVSTLTIQRTQQEDSAVYLCASKFRTGPGTGELFFGEGSRLTVL.

The chain uses TRBV2 and TRBJ1-5, with a weak D call TRBD1 (6 bases). This CDR3 is 16 amino acids long. With 2 bases removed from V and 4 bases from J, the gap between germline ends came to 15 bases. Germline CDR1 is SNHLY and CDR2 is FYNNEI. The CDR3 DNA follows: TGTGCCAGCAGTGAACTGGTCAGGGGAGGAAATCAGCCCCAGCATTTT. This encodes CASSELVRGGNQPQHF.

CDR3 sequence (DNA): TGTGCCAGCTCTAGCACAGATACGCAGTATTTT. This gives the protein CASSSTDTQYF. This chain links TRBV18 with TRBJ2-3; D not certain. CDR1 is KGHSH, CDR2 LQKENI, per germline. This CDR3 comprises 11 residues. Trimming cost V 6 bases and J 0 bases, with 1 base left between them. The complete variable domain, with remaining parts taken from reference TRBV18 and TRBJ2-3, reads NAGVMQNPRHLVRRRGQEARLRCSPMKGHSHVYWYRQLPEEGLKFMVYLQKENIIDESGMPKERFSAEFPKEGPSILRIQQVVRGDSAAYFCASSSTDTQYFGPGTRLTVL.

The chain links TRBV5-6 to TRBJ1-2; 7 bases map to TRBD1. J gave up 5 bases and V 0 bases, and 7 bases lay outside the gene matches. CDR3 length: 15 residues. Germline CDR1 and CDR2: SGHDT and YYEEEE. This CDR3 reads CASSLALRGLYGYTF. In nucleotides, the CDR3 is TGTGCCAGCAGCTTGGCCCTAAGGGGGCTTTATGGCTACACCTTC.

The chain couples TRBV19 to TRBJ1-2; a possible D gene is TRBD1 (5 bases). Between the trimmed V and J ends, which lost 5 bases and 6 bases, there was a span of 10 bases. CDR1 is LNHDA and CDR2 is SQIVND in the germline V gene (reference sequence). This CDR3 is built from 12 residues. The CDR3 here is CASSRGEDGYTF. CDR3 sequence (DNA): TGTGCCAGTAGTCGGGGGGAGGATGGCTACACCTTC. Using reference TRBV19 and TRBJ1-2 for the parts outside the CDR3, the full variable domain is DGGITQSPKYLFRKEGQNVTLSCEQNLNHDAMYWYRQDPGQGLRLIYYSQIVNDFQKGDIAEGYSVSREKKESFPLTVTSAQKNPTAFYLCASSRGEDGYTFGSGTRLTVV.

The rearrangement joins TRBV7-9 to TRBJ1-2; a weak D match, TRBD1 (5 bases). The germline V and J ends were trimmed by 3 bases and 2 bases, with 10 bases remaining between them. The germline gives CDR1 SEHNR, CDR2 FQNEAQ (reference sequence). The CDR3 loop spans 14 amino acids. The CDR3: CASSFGGDNYGYTF. DNA for the CDR3: TGTGCCAGCAGCTTTGGCGGGGACAACTATGGCTACACCTTC.

The V and J genes are TRBV14 and TRBJ2-2, with a weak D call TRBD2 (7 bases). The CDR3 length is 18 residues. Germline lookup yields CDR1 SGHDN and CDR2 FVKESK. The V and J ends lost 3 bases and 6 bases respectively, with 23 bases between them. CDR3 DNA sequence: TGTGCCAGCAGCCAGTCGGGGGGCCCCCTAACAAAGGCCGGGGAGCTGTTTTTT. It codes for CASSQSGGPLTKAGELFF.